This is a list of T cell receptor beta chains from one sample in a study of OX40 agonist ivuxolimab in advanced cancers. Measured with immunoSEQ multiplex PCR; TCRdb has only the in-frame clones, and not every one. Seen here are tens of thousands of clones, roughly 80% observed once, and the top ten hold roughly 25%. The starting material was CD4+ or CD8+ T cells sorted from blood, obtained in a trial of the OX40 agonist ivuxolimab. The receptors originated from an adult with an advanced solid tumor such as melanoma, head and neck, liver or kidney cancer. Each CDR3 is given with its conserved first and last residue. The order of the fields is clone size, D gene, J gene, V gene, CDR3 DNA, CDR3 protein. The D gene is left open where the match is weak. Not all rows give a size; the values are once, few, many and, for expanded clones, a class.

abundance: NA; d_gene: TRBD2; j_gene: TRBJ2-7; v_gene: TRBV4-3; CDR3nt: TGCGCCAGCAGCCCATACCATGGGGGGGCCTACGAGCAGTACTTC; CDR3aa: CASSPYHGGAYEQYF
abundance: NA; d_gene: NA; j_gene: TRBJ2-1; v_gene: TRBV6-4; CDR3nt: TGTGCCAGCAGTGACGGAAAGAGTGAGCAGTTCTTC; CDR3aa: CASSDGKSEQFF
abundance: NA; d_gene: TRBD2; j_gene: TRBJ2-5; v_gene: TRBV27; CDR3nt: TGTGCCAGCAGTTCACGACTAGCGGAACAAGAGACCCAGTACTTC; CDR3aa: CASSSRLAEQETQYF
abundance: NA; d_gene: NA; j_gene: TRBJ2-5; v_gene: TRBV29-1; CDR3nt: TGCAGCGTTGACGGGGGGCCCCTTACGTACCAAGAGACCCAGTACTTC; CDR3aa: CSVDGGPLTYQETQYF
abundance: once; d_gene: TRBD1; j_gene: TRBJ1-1; v_gene: TRBV7-6; CDR3nt: TGTGCCAGCAGCGAACTATACAGGGGAGGGGTGAACACTGAAGCTTTCTTT; CDR3aa: CASSELYRGGVNTEAFF
abundance: NA; d_gene: NA; j_gene: TRBJ2-7; v_gene: TRBV19; CDR3nt: TGTGCCAGTAGTGCTCAAGACAAAGTCTACGAGCAGTACTTC; CDR3aa: CASSAQDKVYEQYF
abundance: NA; d_gene: TRBD1; j_gene: TRBJ2-1; v_gene: TRBV7-3; CDR3nt: TGTGCCAGCAGCTTGGGACAGGGCTACAATGAGCAGTTCTTC; CDR3aa: CASSLGQGYNEQFF
abundance: NA; d_gene: TRBD2; j_gene: TRBJ2-1; v_gene: TRBV27; CDR3nt: TGTGCCAGCAGTTTTTGGAGTGGAGCGGGACTAGCGGGAGGTCCCTCCTACAATGAGCAGTTCTTC; CDR3aa: CASSFWSGAGLAGGPSYNEQFF
abundance: once; d_gene: NA; j_gene: TRBJ2-7; v_gene: TRBV27; CDR3nt: TGTGCCAGCAGTTTATCTATGGGGACACTTACCTACGAGCAGTACTTC; CDR3aa: CASSLSMGTLTYEQYF
abundance: NA; d_gene: NA; j_gene: TRBJ2-1; v_gene: TRBV6-1; CDR3nt: TGTGCCACCGACGGTGGGAGCTCCTACAATGAGCAGTTCTTC; CDR3aa: CATDGGSSYNEQFF
abundance: NA; d_gene: TRBD1; j_gene: TRBJ2-3; v_gene: TRBV14; CDR3nt: TGTGCCAGCAGCCTGGGACAGACTAGCACAGATACGCAGTATTTT; CDR3aa: CASSLGQTSTDTQYF
abundance: NA; d_gene: NA; j_gene: TRBJ2-6; v_gene: TRBV7-9; CDR3nt: TGTGCCAGCAGCTTAGGTCGCCGAACTGGCACTGGGGCCAACGTCCTGACTTTC; CDR3aa: CASSLGRRTGTGANVLTF
abundance: NA; d_gene: TRBD2; j_gene: TRBJ2-3; v_gene: TRBV10-3; CDR3nt: TGTGCCATCAGTGAGGTGGTCGGCGGGGGAGGAGATACGCAGTATTTT; CDR3aa: CAISEVVGGGGDTQYF
abundance: NA; d_gene: NA; j_gene: TRBJ2-1; v_gene: TRBV9; CDR3nt: TGTGCCAGCAGCGCCCGGGACGGTTCCTACAATGAGCAGTTCTTC; CDR3aa: CASSARDGSYNEQFF
abundance: NA; d_gene: NA; j_gene: TRBJ1-1; v_gene: TRBV2; CDR3nt: TGTGCCAGCAGGGCCGGTGAAAACACTGAAGCTTTCTTT; CDR3aa: CASRAGENTEAFF
abundance: NA; d_gene: TRBD2; j_gene: TRBJ2-3; v_gene: TRBV4-2; CDR3nt: TGTGCCAGCAGCCGAGCACTTAGCGGGGGGACAGATACGCAGTATTTT; CDR3aa: CASSRALSGGTDTQYF
abundance: NA; d_gene: NA; j_gene: TRBJ1-2; v_gene: TRBV6-5; CDR3nt: TGTGCCAGCAGTTACTCGACAGGAGGAGGCTACACCTTC; CDR3aa: CASSYSTGGGYTF
abundance: NA; d_gene: TRBD2; j_gene: TRBJ2-1; v_gene: TRBV2; CDR3nt: TGTGCCAGCAGTTCCGGGACTAATAACAATGAGCAGTTCTTC; CDR3aa: CASSSGTNNNEQFF
abundance: NA; d_gene: TRBD1; j_gene: TRBJ1-5; v_gene: TRBV27; CDR3nt: TGTGCCAGCAGTACGGGGACAGGGGGCAATCAGCCCCAGCATTTT; CDR3aa: CASSTGTGGNQPQHF
abundance: NA; d_gene: NA; j_gene: TRBJ2-1; v_gene: TRBV27; CDR3nt: TGTGCCAGCAGTTTAAGCCCTTACAATGAGCAGTTCTTC; CDR3aa: CASSLSPYNEQFF
abundance: NA; d_gene: NA; j_gene: TRBJ2-7; v_gene: TRBV10-2; CDR3nt: TGCGCCAGCAGTGTACTTCCGACGATGAACGAGCAGTACTTC; CDR3aa: CASSVLPTMNEQYF
abundance: NA; d_gene: NA; j_gene: TRBJ2-2; v_gene: TRBV23-1; CDR3nt: TGCGCCAGCAGAGCGGCATCCAGGGGTTGTTCGAACACCGGGGAGCTGTTTTTT; CDR3aa: CASRAASRGCSNTGELFF
abundance: NA; d_gene: NA; j_gene: TRBJ2-7; v_gene: TRBV4-2; CDR3nt: TGTGCCAGCAGCCAAGATTACGGACAGAGGTACGAGCAGTACTTC; CDR3aa: CASSQDYGQRYEQYF
abundance: once; d_gene: NA; j_gene: TRBJ1-2; v_gene: TRBV6-5; CDR3nt: TGTGCCAGCAGTTATACGGGGAACTATGGCTACACCTTC; CDR3aa: CASSYTGNYGYTF
abundance: NA; d_gene: NA; j_gene: TRBJ1-5; v_gene: TRBV27; CDR3nt: TGTGCCAGCAGTCCCGGGGGGACCAGCAATCAGCCCCAGCATTTT; CDR3aa: CASSPGGTSNQPQHF
abundance: NA; d_gene: NA; j_gene: TRBJ1-3; v_gene: TRBV4-1; CDR3nt: TGCGCCAGCAGCCAAGCCAGGCTCTCTGGAAACACCATATATTTT; CDR3aa: CASSQARLSGNTIYF
abundance: NA; d_gene: NA; j_gene: TRBJ1-1; v_gene: TRBV19; CDR3nt: TGTGCCAGTTTCCTCGGGAGTGCTTTCTTT; CDR3aa: CASFLGSAFF
abundance: NA; d_gene: NA; j_gene: TRBJ2-7; v_gene: TRBV9; CDR3nt: TGTGCCAGCAGCCCCCGGACGGATTACTACGAGCAGTACTTC; CDR3aa: CASSPRTDYYEQYF
abundance: NA; d_gene: NA; j_gene: TRBJ2-7; v_gene: TRBV14; CDR3nt: TGTGCCAGCAGCCAAGGGGCCCTCAGCGAGCAGTACTTC; CDR3aa: CASSQGALSEQYF
abundance: NA; d_gene: NA; j_gene: TRBJ1-1; v_gene: TRBV6-1; CDR3nt: TGTGCCAGCTCCATACCGACTGAAGCTTTCTTT; CDR3aa: CASSIPTEAFF
abundance: NA; d_gene: TRBD2; j_gene: TRBJ2-3; v_gene: TRBV28; CDR3nt: TGTGCCAGCAGGCAACTAGCGGCTAGCACAGATACGCAGTATTTT; CDR3aa: CASRQLAASTDTQYF
abundance: once; d_gene: TRBD2; j_gene: TRBJ2-1; v_gene: TRBV27; CDR3nt: TGTGCCAGCAGTTTATTCGCCGGGGAGGGCCCTTACAATGAGCAGTTCTTC; CDR3aa: CASSLFAGEGPYNEQFF
abundance: NA; d_gene: NA; j_gene: TRBJ2-1; v_gene: TRBV2; CDR3nt: TGTGCCAGCAAGGTCCTCCCATCCTACAATGAGCAGTTCTTC; CDR3aa: CASKVLPSYNEQFF
abundance: few; d_gene: NA; j_gene: TRBJ1-1; v_gene: TRBV13; CDR3nt: TGTGCCAGCAGCTTTGGGGGTGACACTGAAGCTTTCTTT; CDR3aa: CASSFGGDTEAFF
abundance: NA; d_gene: NA; j_gene: TRBJ2-7; v_gene: TRBV7-8; CDR3nt: TGTGCCAGCAGTCCGGACAGAAGCTCCTACGAGCAGTACTTC; CDR3aa: CASSPDRSSYEQYF
abundance: once; d_gene: NA; j_gene: TRBJ1-5; v_gene: TRBV30; CDR3nt: TGTGCCTGGAGTGTAGGGACCTATAGCAATCAGCCCCAGCATTTT; CDR3aa: CAWSVGTYSNQPQHF
abundance: medium-sized; d_gene: NA; j_gene: TRBJ2-3; v_gene: TRBV7-6; CDR3nt: TGTGCCAGCAGCCTCCAGGACTCATGGGCGCAGTATTTT; CDR3aa: CASSLQDSWAQYF
abundance: NA; d_gene: NA; j_gene: TRBJ2-7; v_gene: TRBV7-9; CDR3nt: TGTGCCAGCAGCTCACAAAACAACTACGAGCAGTACTTC; CDR3aa: CASSSQNNYEQYF
abundance: NA; d_gene: TRBD1; j_gene: TRBJ1-3; v_gene: TRBV11-3; CDR3nt: TGTGCCAGCAGCTCCGGGACAGCTGGAAACACCATATATTTT; CDR3aa: CASSSGTAGNTIYF
abundance: NA; d_gene: TRBD2; j_gene: TRBJ2-5; v_gene: TRBV4-2; CDR3nt: TGTGCCAGCAGCCAAGTCGGAGCGGGGGGGGACCAAGAGACCCAGTACTTC; CDR3aa: CASSQVGAGGDQETQYF
abundance: NA; d_gene: TRBD2; j_gene: TRBJ2-1; v_gene: TRBV7-9; CDR3nt: TGTGCCAGCAGCCCCTTAGCGGGAGACAGTCGCTCCTACAATGAGCAGTTCTTC; CDR3aa: CASSPLAGDSRSYNEQFF
abundance: NA; d_gene: NA; j_gene: TRBJ1-1; v_gene: TRBV7-8; CDR3nt: TGTGCCAGCAGCTTAGGTGGGGAATCTGAAGCTTTCTTT; CDR3aa: CASSLGGESEAFF
abundance: few; d_gene: NA; j_gene: TRBJ1-2; v_gene: TRBV6-1; CDR3nt: TGTGCCAGCAGTGAATTCGACAGGACCCCTTCCTATGGCTACACCTTC; CDR3aa: CASSEFDRTPSYGYTF
abundance: once; d_gene: NA; j_gene: TRBJ2-1; v_gene: TRBV20-1; CDR3nt: TGCAGTGCGGGGGGACTTGAGCAGTTCTTC; CDR3aa: CSAGGLEQFF
abundance: NA; d_gene: NA; j_gene: TRBJ1-5; v_gene: TRBV5-8; CDR3nt: TGTGCCAGCAGCTTTTGGGGGAATCAGCCCCAGCATTTT; CDR3aa: CASSFWGNQPQHF
abundance: NA; d_gene: NA; j_gene: TRBJ1-1; v_gene: TRBV7-3; CDR3nt: TGTGCCAGCAGCCGTAAGTTGATGAACACTGAAGCTTTCTTT; CDR3aa: CASSRKLMNTEAFF
abundance: once; d_gene: NA; j_gene: TRBJ2-1; v_gene: TRBV7-6; CDR3nt: TGTGCCAGCAGCTTAGAAGTCAGTGGCGGGAATGAGCAGTTCTTC; CDR3aa: CASSLEVSGGNEQFF
abundance: NA; d_gene: NA; j_gene: TRBJ2-4; v_gene: TRBV28; CDR3nt: TGTGCCAGCAGTTTGTACAAAAACATTCAGTACTTC; CDR3aa: CASSLYKNIQYF
abundance: NA; d_gene: TRBD1; j_gene: TRBJ1-1; v_gene: TRBV10-3; CDR3nt: TGTGCCATCAGTGGTTTACAGGGGGAGAATTCTGAAGCTTTCTTT; CDR3aa: CAISGLQGENSEAFF
abundance: NA; d_gene: NA; j_gene: TRBJ1-4; v_gene: TRBV10-2; CDR3nt: TGCGCCAGCAGAAGAACGGGACTCGAGGTTGGGGCTAATGAAAAACTGTTTTTT; CDR3aa: CASRRTGLEVGANEKLFF
abundance: NA; d_gene: NA; j_gene: TRBJ1-3; v_gene: TRBV5-4; CDR3nt: TGTGCCAGCAGCTTGGACGACTACTCTGGAAACACCATATATTTT; CDR3aa: CASSLDDYSGNTIYF
abundance: NA; d_gene: NA; j_gene: TRBJ2-7; v_gene: TRBV9; CDR3nt: TGTGCCAGCAGCTCGACGCCCGGGACAAGTTACGAGCAGTACTTC; CDR3aa: CASSSTPGTSYEQYF
abundance: NA; d_gene: NA; j_gene: TRBJ1-3; v_gene: TRBV2; CDR3nt: TGTGCCAGCAGCCCCGACAGTGGATCTGGAAACACCATATATTTT; CDR3aa: CASSPDSGSGNTIYF
abundance: few; d_gene: NA; j_gene: TRBJ1-1; v_gene: TRBV29-1; CDR3nt: TGCAGCGCCGTGGACGCGCACACTGAAGCTTTCTTT; CDR3aa: CSAVDAHTEAFF
abundance: NA; d_gene: NA; j_gene: TRBJ2-3; v_gene: TRBV14; CDR3nt: TGTGCCAGCAGCCCAACCTTCGCAAGGGGAGGATTGGATACGCAGTATTTT; CDR3aa: CASSPTFARGGLDTQYF
abundance: NA; d_gene: NA; j_gene: TRBJ1-1; v_gene: TRBV10-3; CDR3nt: TGTGCCATCAGTGAGTCGATTATTGGAGGGGTTGGCACTGAAGCTTTCTTT; CDR3aa: CAISESIIGGVGTEAFF
abundance: NA; d_gene: TRBD2; j_gene: TRBJ2-1; v_gene: TRBV27; CDR3nt: TGTGCCAGCAGTCCCATCGTTAGCGGGGGTGAGCAGTTCTTC; CDR3aa: CASSPIVSGGEQFF
abundance: NA; d_gene: TRBD1; j_gene: TRBJ2-2; v_gene: TRBV27; CDR3nt: TGTGCCAGTAGAGGGGGCCCCGGGGAGCTGTTTTTT; CDR3aa: CASRGGPGELFF
abundance: NA; d_gene: TRBD2; j_gene: TRBJ2-3; v_gene: TRBV19; CDR3nt: TGTGCCTGTGCCGGACTAGCGGGGTTTCCAGATACGCAGTATTTT; CDR3aa: CACAGLAGFPDTQYF